These 32 T cell receptor beta chains were all obtained from the same sample, sequenced in a study of T cells in Graves' hyperthyroidism and ophthalmopathy. Authors of the study amplified TCR beta CDR3 regions from RNA transcripts. When the TCR CDR3 underwent first-round RT-PCR, the HTBI primer set was used. MiXCR, applied by TCRdb to the multiplex PCR reads, yields one record per CDR3 protein. The sample lists approximately 250,000 distinct CDR3 sequences, roughly 22% seen once, with roughly 40% in the top ten. Sequenced: blood. The receptors stem from a woman in her forties with Graves' ophthalmopathy.

The V and J genes are TRBV7-2 and TRBJ2-7; maybe TRBD1 (6 bases). In germline, CDR1 is SGHTA, CDR2 FQGNSA. Trimming removed 5 bases from V and 0 bases from J, with 14 bases in between. This CDR3 region has 15 residues. For the CDR3, the DNA is TGTGCCAGCAGCGCTAGTGGGGGCGCCTCCTACGAGCAGTACTTC. It yields the protein CASSASGGASYEQYF.

In this sample, this clonotype turned up many times. CDR3 in amino acids: CASSLQVMNTEAFF. The CDR3 DNA sequence: TGTGCCAGCAGTTTACAGGTAATGAACACTGAAGCTTTCTTT. The rearrangement joins TRBV2 to TRBJ1-1, with D possibly TRBD1 on 5 matching bases. Germline V gene data show CDR1 as SNHLY and CDR2 as FYNNEI. The CDR3 runs to 14 residues. The V gene lost 5 bases and the J gene lost 0 bases, with 10 bases spanning the gap.

This clonotype was found many times. This chain links TRBV20-1 with TRBJ1-5; possibly TRBD1 for D (6 bases). CDR1 is DFQATT, CDR2 SNEGSKA, per germline (reference sequence). The germline V and J ends were trimmed by 7 bases and 2 bases, with 9 bases remaining between them. The CDR3 is 12 residues long. CDR3 sequence: CSVSGGNQPQHF. The CDR3 bases are TGCAGTGTCTCAGGGGGCAATCAGCCCCAGCATTTT.

This clonotype was seen at least ten times. This chain joins TRBV7-8 and TRBJ1-1; D is unresolved. The CDR3 is 14 amino acids. Trimming left V 5 bases short and J 3 bases short, with 13 bases between. Germline-derived CDR1 and CDR2 are SGHVS and FQNEAQ. The CDR3 is CASSPAMGYTEAFF. As DNA, the CDR3 is TGTGCCAGCAGCCCAGCGATGGGGTACACTGAAGCTTTCTTT. The whole variable domain, remainder taken from reference TRBV7-8 and TRBJ1-1, is GAGVSQSPRYKVAKRGQDVALRCDPISGHVSLFWYQQALGQGPEFLTYFQNEAQLDKSGLPSDRFFAERPEGSVSTLKIQRTQQEDSAVYLCASSPAMGYTEAFFGQGTRLTVV.

The CDR3 nucleotides read TGTGCCAGCAGTTTATCAAGGGGCGATGTCAATCAGCCCCAGCATTTT. Amino acid sequence: CASSLSRGDVNQPQHF. The chain is built from TRBV27 and TRBJ1-5; TRBD1 might be the D (5 bases). This CDR3 has 16 residues. Germline CDR1 and CDR2: MNHEY and SMNVEV (reference sequence). V was trimmed by 0 bases and J by 3 bases, leaving 12 bases between them.

This clonotype was observed many times. This rearrangement joins TRBV30 to TRBJ1-1; D is unresolved. This CDR3 comprises 12 residues. V gave up 3 bases and J gave up 4 bases, with 9 bases separating them. Germline V gene sequence: CDR1 GTSNPN, CDR2 SVGIG (reference sequence). The CDR3, as DNA: TGTGCCTGGAGACCTGGGGTCACTGAAGCTTTCTTT. It yields the protein CAWRPGVTEAFF.

This clonotype was seen many times. CDR3 coding DNA: TGTGCCAGCAGCGCGGACAGGGAGGTTGATCAGCCCCAGCATTTT. It yields the protein CASSADREVDQPQHF. V usage is TRBV7-9 and J usage is TRBJ1-5; 8 nucleotides match TRBD1. CDR3 size: 15 residues. Unmatched junction bases numbered 8, after V lost 5 bases and J lost 5 bases. Germline CDR1 is SEHNR and CDR2 is FQNEAQ (reference sequence).

This clonotype was recorded many times. This chain links TRBV11-2 with TRBJ1-6, with 10 positions matching TRBD1. Per germline, CDR1 SGHAT and CDR2 FQNNGV. After removal of 8 bases from V and 10 bases from J, the junction contained 8 bases not matched to a gene. The length of the CDR3 is 14 residues. The CDR3 DNA reads TGTGCCAGCCGAAAGACAGGGGGCGGATCACCCCTCCACTTT. Translated: CASRKTGGGSPLHF.

This clonotype was observed at least ten times. The chain recombines TRBV12-3 or TRBV12-4 with TRBJ1-1; D gene uncertain. The V end lost 3 bases, the J end lost 3 bases, and 8 bases lay between the germline ends. The CDR3 contains 13 residues. CDR3 region: CASSLVGYTEAFF. In DNA, the CDR3 is TGTGCCAGCAGTTTGGTGGGCTACACTGAAGCTTTCTTT.

There are many counts of this clonotype. In nucleotides, the CDR3 is TGTGCCAGCAGCCAAGGGACTAGCGGGAGAAACGAGCAGTACTTC. Its protein is CASSQGTSGRNEQYF. The chain recombines TRBV7-2 with TRBJ2-7; 14 bases are shared with TRBD2. V dropped 5 bases and J dropped 5; count of bases not matched to a gene: 5. CDR1 and CDR2 (germline): SGHTA, FQGNSA. This CDR3 contains 15 residues.

This chain connects TRBV6-1 to TRBJ1-1, with 7 bases lining up with TRBD1. The trim removed 1 base at V and 0 bases at J, leaving 8 bases unmatched. The length of the CDR3 is 17 residues. Germline values: CDR1 MNHNS, CDR2 SASEGT. The CDR3 bases are TGTGCCAGCAGTGAAGGACAGGGCCTCCCTCTGAACACTGAAGCTTTCTTT. This encodes CASSEGQGLPLNTEAFF.

The table lists this clonotype with many counts. The chain employs TRBV28 and TRBJ1-2; D call uncertain. The germline V gene has CDR1 MDHEN and CDR2 SYDVKM. Between the trimmed V and J ends, which lost 3 bases and 0 bases, there was a span of 11 bases. The CDR3 totals 15 residues. For the CDR3, the DNA is TGTGCCAGCAGTTTCAGGAGCCGACCTAACTATGGCTACACCTTC. This encodes CASSFRSRPNYGYTF.

The chain is built from TRBV7-2 and TRBJ2-2; D is unclear. The germline V gene has CDR1 SGHTA and CDR2 FQGNSA. Trimming removed 3 bases at V and 6 bases at J, with 5 bases between. The CDR3 consists of 12 residues. The CDR3 region has the DNA TGTGCCAGCAGCTTCCCTCCCGGGGAGCTGTTTTTT. As protein: CASSFPPGELFF. Using reference TRBV7-2 and TRBJ2-2 for the parts outside the CDR3, the full variable domain is GAGVSQSPSNKVTEKGKDVELRCDPISGHTALYWYRQSLGQGLEFLIYFQGNSAPDKSGLPSDRFSAERTGGSVSTLTIQRTQQEDSAVYLCASSFPPGELFFGEGSRLTVL.

This clonotype was found many times. The chain recombines TRBV28 with TRBJ2-4, with D hard to call. The CDR3 totals 13 residues. The V gene's germline CDR1 is MDHEN and CDR2 SYDVKM. The V end was cut by 2 bases, the J end by 15 bases, with 17 bases between. The CDR3 loop reads CASSLGSVERLYF. CDR3 DNA sequence: TGTGCCAGCAGTTTAGGGTCCGTCGAGAGGTTGTACTTC. Supplemented by reference TRBV28 and TRBJ2-4, the full variable domain reads DVKVTQSSRYLVKRTGEKVFLECVQDMDHENMFWYRQDPGLGLRLIYFSYDVKMKEKGDIPEGYSVSREKKERFSLILESASTNQTSMYLCASSLGSVERLYFGAGTRLSVL.

Ten or more counts support this clonotype. The chain joins TRBV28 to TRBJ1-2, with 10 positions matching TRBD1. J gave up 4 bases and V 3 bases, and 2 bases lay outside the gene matches. CDR1 is MDHEN, CDR2 SYDVKM, per germline. This CDR3 spans 14 amino acids. The CDR3 DNA reads as TGTGCCAGCAGTTTGACAGGGGGCGTCTATGGCTACACCTTC. Translating it yields CASSLTGGVYGYTF.

This clonotype was detected many times. The chain links TRBV28 to TRBJ2-7, with D hard to call. Germline values: CDR1 MDHEN, CDR2 SYDVKM. CDR3 length: 16 residues. Trimming pared 5 bases from V and 5 bases from J, leaving 22 bases between. In DNA, the CDR3 is TGTGCCAGCAGTCCAGGTCTTGGGGTTACGAAGGACGAGCAGTACTTC. It is translated as CASSPGLGVTKDEQYF.

This clonotype was observed at least ten times. This rearrangement joins TRBV28 to TRBJ1-1; D uncertain. The germline V gene has CDR1 MDHEN and CDR2 SYDVKM. This CDR3 is built from 16 residues. Trimming cost V 3 bases and J 2 bases, with 16 bases left between them. CDR3 loop: CASSLILTVGNTEAFF. Written as DNA, the CDR3 is TGTGCCAGCAGTTTGATACTGACGGTCGGAAACACTGAAGCTTTCTTT.

The chain recombines TRBV7-2 with TRBJ1-5; 8 bases align to TRBD1. Germline V gives CDR1 SGHTA, CDR2 FQGNSA. Germline trimming cut 4 bases from V and 4 bases from J; bases unmatched to any gene: 6. The CDR3 spans 15 residues. The DNA for the CDR3 is TGTGCCAGCAGCTGGAAAACAGGGGGAAATCAGCCCCAGCATTTT. This translates into CASSWKTGGNQPQHF.

Concerning this clonotype itself: Compared with germline, one end of the junction differs, possibly owing to a read error. The chain has TRBV28 and TRBJ2-7; D might be TRBD1 (5 bases). Germline lookup yields CDR1 MDHEN and CDR2 SYDVKM. CDR3 length: 14 amino acids. The CDR3 bases are TGTGCCAGCAGTCCCGAGACAGTAACCTACGAGCAGTCCTTC. Its protein product is CASSPETVTYEQSF. Together with reference TRBV28 and TRBJ2-7, the CDR3 gives the full variable domain: DVKVTQSSRYLVKRTGEKVFLECVQDMDHENMFWYRQDPGLGLRLIYFSYDVKMKEKGDIPEGYSVSREKKERFSLILESASTNQTSMYLCASSPETVTYEQSFGPGTRLTVT.

In its sample, this clonotype was seen many times. The CDR3 DNA sequence: TGTGCCAGCGGCCGGGGACAGAGCAATCAGCCCCAGCATTTT. Translating gives CASGRGQSNQPQHF. The chain joins TRBV28 to TRBJ1-5; 7 nucleotides match TRBD1. The CDR3 totals 14 residues. J lost 1 base, V lost 8 bases, and 5 bases had no gene match. Germline CDR1 reads MDHEN; CDR2 reads SYDVKM.

CDR3 protein: CASSEGGLATGELFF. The CDR3 nucleotides are TGTGCCAGCAGTGAAGGGGGACTAGCGACCGGGGAGCTGTTTTTT. The chain has TRBV6-1 and TRBJ2-2, with 10 positions matching TRBD2. With V trimmed by 1 base and J by 5 bases, 1 base remained unmatched. The CDR3 totals 15 residues. Germline V gene sequence: CDR1 MNHNS, CDR2 SASEGT.

This clonotype was seen at least ten times. The chain employs TRBV27 and TRBJ1-2, with D uncertain. V gave up 7 bases and J gave up 4 bases, with 13 bases separating them. Looked up from germline, CDR1 is MNHEY and CDR2 is SMNVEV (reference sequence). This CDR3 spans 13 amino acids. The CDR3 reads CASKPPIVYGYTF. CDR3 sequence (DNA): TGTGCCAGCAAACCCCCTATCGTCTATGGCTACACCTTC.

In this sample, this clonotype turned up many times. The chain links TRBV28 to TRBJ2-3, with 9 bases fitting TRBD2. This CDR3 region has 17 residues. Trimming took 2 bases from V and 2 from J; bases not matched to a gene: 8. The V gene's germline CDR1 is MDHEN and CDR2 SYDVKM. For the CDR3, the DNA is TGTGCCAGCAGTTTACTGGCTAGCGGGATGCACACAGATACGCAGTATTTT. It encodes CASSLLASGMHTDTQYF.

This rearrangement joins TRBV3-1 to TRBJ2-5, with 7 bases identical to TRBD2. The CDR3 loop spans 15 amino acids. CDR1 is LGHDT and CDR2 is YNNKEL in the germline V gene (reference sequence). The J segment lost 7 bases and the V segment lost 1 base, leaving 9 bases of the junction unmatched. The CDR3 loop is CASSQVAGGWGTQYF. CDR3 in DNA: TGTGCCAGCAGCCAAGTAGCGGGCGGCTGGGGGACCCAGTACTTC.

The gene calls are TRBV29-1 and TRBJ2-7, with 10 bases identical to TRBD1. Germline assignment: CDR1 SQVTM and CDR2 ANQGSEA. V trimming: 3 bases; J trimming: 3 bases; junction bases outside the gene matches: 5. The CDR3 has 14 amino acids. CDR3 loop: CSVDAGTGDYEQYF. The CDR3 coding sequence is TGCAGCGTTGATGCCGGGACAGGGGACTACGAGCAGTACTTC.

This clonotype has a count of ten or more. V usage is TRBV27 and J usage is TRBJ2-7, with 12 bases aligning to TRBD2. The CDR3 length is 17 residues. With V trimmed by 5 bases and J by 3 bases, 11 bases remained unmatched. In germline, CDR1 is MNHEY, CDR2 SMNVEV (reference sequence). CDR3 nucleotides: TGTGCCAGCAGTACTCGACTAGCGGGAGCTAAGTACTACGAGCAGTACTTC. It specifies CASSTRLAGAKYYEQYF.

This clonotype was seen many times. The chain employs TRBV19 and TRBJ1-1, with D tentatively TRBD1 (6 bases). Trimming shortened V by 6 bases and J by 4 bases, and 15 bases separated the two germline ends. There are 14 residues in the CDR3. The V gene's germline CDR1 is LNHDA and CDR2 SQIVND (reference sequence). The CDR3 DNA reads as TGTGCCAGTAGACAAATCGGGGGGCTCACTGAAGCTTTCTTT. This sequence encodes CASRQIGGLTEAFF.

This clonotype occurred many times. The CDR3 sequence is CASSRNIAGGGRYEQYF. The CDR3 DNA reads TGTGCCAGCAGTCGGAATATAGCGGGAGGGGGAAGGTACGAGCAGTACTTC. This sequence joins TRBV2 and TRBJ2-7, with 11 positions matching TRBD2. Losses at the gene ends were 5 bases for V and 4 bases for J; bases not matched to a gene: 13. CDR1 is SNHLY and CDR2 is FYNNEI in the germline V gene. The CDR3 loop spans 17 amino acids. Filled out from reference TRBV2 and TRBJ2-7, the complete variable domain reads EPEVTQTPSHQVTQMGQEVILRCVPISNHLYFYWYRQILGQKVEFLVSFYNNEISEKSEIFDDQFSVERPDGSNFTLKIRSTKLEDSAMYFCASSRNIAGGGRYEQYFGPGTRLTVT.

The chain joins TRBV12-3 or TRBV12-4 to TRBJ2-7; D possibly corresponds to TRBD2 (5 bases). Trimming took 7 bases from V and 3 from J, leaving 10 bases between them. The CDR3 totals 12 residues. The DNA for the CDR3 is TGTGCCAGCACCGGGGAAGACTACGAGCAGTACTTC. Translating it yields CASTGEDYEQYF.

This clonotype was seen at least ten times. This chain connects TRBV19 to TRBJ2-7; D is unresolved. This CDR3 region has 13 residues. V dropped 3 bases and J dropped 1 base, with 7 bases sitting between them. Germline loops: CDR1 LNHDA, CDR2 SQIVND (reference sequence). For the CDR3, the DNA is TGTGCCAGTAGTATCGGCCGGTCCTACGAGCAGTACTTC. The encoded protein is CASSIGRSYEQYF.

This clonotype was found many times. The chain is built from TRBV20-1 and TRBJ2-7; D is ambiguous. CDR3 length: 12 residues. Trimming stripped 2 bases from V and 3 bases from J, with 8 bases between. Germline V gene sequence: CDR1 DFQATT, CDR2 SNEGSKA (reference sequence). This CDR3 is CSARRADYEQYF. CDR3 sequence (DNA): TGCAGTGCTAGACGGGCCGACTACGAGCAGTACTTC.

The rearrangement joins TRBV6-1 to TRBJ1-1; TRBD1 might be the D (6 bases). The V gene's germline CDR1 is MNHNS and CDR2 SASEGT. The germline V and J ends were trimmed by 8 bases and 11 bases, with 15 bases remaining between them. The CDR3 covers 11 residues. CDR3 sequence: CASHKTGQAFF. DNA of the CDR3: TGTGCCAGCCATAAAACAGGGCAGGCTTTCTTT.